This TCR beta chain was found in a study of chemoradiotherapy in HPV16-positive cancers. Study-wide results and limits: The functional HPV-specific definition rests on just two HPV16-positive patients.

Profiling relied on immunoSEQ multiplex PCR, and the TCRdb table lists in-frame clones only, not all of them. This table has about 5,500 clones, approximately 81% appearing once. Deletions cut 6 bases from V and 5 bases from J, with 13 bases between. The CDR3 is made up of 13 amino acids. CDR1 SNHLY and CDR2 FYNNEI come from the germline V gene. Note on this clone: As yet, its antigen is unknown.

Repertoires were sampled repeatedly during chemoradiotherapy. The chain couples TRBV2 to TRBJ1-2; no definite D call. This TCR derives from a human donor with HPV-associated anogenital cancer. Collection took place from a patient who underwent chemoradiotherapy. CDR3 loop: CASRRGTSYGYTF. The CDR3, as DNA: TGTGCCAGCAGGCGAGGTACAAGTTATGGCTACACCTTC.